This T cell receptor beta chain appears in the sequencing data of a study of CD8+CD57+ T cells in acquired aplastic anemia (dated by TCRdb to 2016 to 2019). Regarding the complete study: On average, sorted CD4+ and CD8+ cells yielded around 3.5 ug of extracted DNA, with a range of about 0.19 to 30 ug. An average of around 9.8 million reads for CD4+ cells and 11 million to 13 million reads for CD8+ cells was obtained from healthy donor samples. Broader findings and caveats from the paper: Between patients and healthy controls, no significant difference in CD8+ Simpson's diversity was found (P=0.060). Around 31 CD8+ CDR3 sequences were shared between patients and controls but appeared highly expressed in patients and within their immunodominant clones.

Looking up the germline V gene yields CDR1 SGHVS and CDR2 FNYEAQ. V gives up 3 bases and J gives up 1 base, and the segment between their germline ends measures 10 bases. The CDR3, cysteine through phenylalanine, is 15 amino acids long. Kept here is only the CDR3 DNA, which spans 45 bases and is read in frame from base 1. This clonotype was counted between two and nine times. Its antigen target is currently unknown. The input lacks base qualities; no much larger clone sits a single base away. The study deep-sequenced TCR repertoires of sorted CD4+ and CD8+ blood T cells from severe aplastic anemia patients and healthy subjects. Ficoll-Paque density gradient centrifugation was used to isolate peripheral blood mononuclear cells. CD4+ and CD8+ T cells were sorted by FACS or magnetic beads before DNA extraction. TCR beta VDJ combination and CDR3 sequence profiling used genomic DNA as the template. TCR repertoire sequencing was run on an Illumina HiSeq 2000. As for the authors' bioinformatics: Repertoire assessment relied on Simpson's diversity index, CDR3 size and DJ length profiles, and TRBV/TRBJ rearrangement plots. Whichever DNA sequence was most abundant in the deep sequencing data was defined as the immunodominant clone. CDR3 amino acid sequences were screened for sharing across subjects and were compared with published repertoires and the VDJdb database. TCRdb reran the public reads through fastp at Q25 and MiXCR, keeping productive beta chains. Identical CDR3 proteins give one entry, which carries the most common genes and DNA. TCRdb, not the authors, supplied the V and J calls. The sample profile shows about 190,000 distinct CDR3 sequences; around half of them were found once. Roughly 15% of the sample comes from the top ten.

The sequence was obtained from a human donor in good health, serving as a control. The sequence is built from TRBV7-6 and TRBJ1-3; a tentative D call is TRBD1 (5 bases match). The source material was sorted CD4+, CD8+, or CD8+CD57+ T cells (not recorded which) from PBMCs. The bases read TGTGCCAGCAGCTTGTGGGGCAGGTCTGGAAACACCATATATTTT. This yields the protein CASSLWGRSGNTIYF.